Detailed here is one T cell receptor (beta chain). The entry originates in a study of T cell responses to AZD1222 COVID-19 vaccine. TCRdb keeps only in-frame clones here, not all; method: immunoSEQ multiplex PCR. Counted here are 80,000 or so clones, around four fifths occurring once; the ten biggest clones make up about 3%. Germline V gives CDR1 SNHLY, CDR2 FYNNEI. The CDR3 runs 15 residues. Trimming left V 5 bases short and J 1 base short, with 14 bases between. The starting material was peripheral blood, obtained on day 0 of AZD1222 vaccination. The sequence was collected from an adult in good health. This chain joins TRBV2 and TRBJ1-2; TRBD1 might be the D (6 bases). CDR3 nucleotide sequence: TGTGCCAGCAGTATTATTGAGGGGGATAACTATGGCTACACCTTC. It specifies CASSIIEGDNYGYTF.